This is a list of T cell receptor beta chains from one sample in a study of cytomegalovirus exposure and HLA in healthy donors. Libraries were prepared by immunoSEQ multiplex PCR; TCRdb keeps only in-frame clonotypes and omits some of them. The table includes approximately 170,000 clones, 80% to 85% detected once. The sequencing sample was made of PBMCs. The receptors come from a human donor in good health. Both conserved end residues are part of each CDR3. A D gene is named only where the DNA matches it firmly. Clone size appears in some rows only: once, few, many, or a class for an expanded clone.

v_call	j_call	d_call	clone_size	cdr3_aa	cdr3_nt
TRBV5-4	TRBJ2-3	TRBD2	.	CASSPRTSGGTDTQYF	TGTGCCAGCAGCCCTCGGACTAGCGGGGGCACAGATACGCAGTATTTT
TRBV19	TRBJ1-1	.	few	CASSTGGNTEAFF	TGTGCCAGTAGTACCGGAGGGAACACTGAAGCTTTCTTT
TRBV5-1	TRBJ2-5	TRBD1	few	CASSGGTGREETQYF	TGCGCCAGCAGCGGAGGGACAGGGAGGGAAGAGACCCAGTACTTC
TRBV19	TRBJ1-2	.	.	CASNPEPNYGYTF	TGTGCCAGTAACCCGGAGCCTAACTATGGCTACACCTTC
TRBV4-3	TRBJ1-3	TRBD1	few	CASSQEPGGGFSGNTIYF	TGCGCCAGCAGCCAAGAACCAGGGGGCGGTTTCTCTGGAAACACCATATATTTT
TRBV7-6	TRBJ2-3	TRBD2	.	CASSLGGSSGVGTQYF	TGTGCCAGCAGCTTAGGAGGCTCTAGCGGGGTGGGTACGCAGTATTTT
TRBV4-3	TRBJ1-5	.	.	CASSQERSSAGVQPQHF	TGCGCCAGCAGCCAAGAACGTAGTAGCGCGGGAGTTCAGCCCCAGCATTTT
TRBV2	TRBJ2-2	.	few	CASSDSPTGELFF	TGTGCCAGCAGCGACAGCCCGACCGGGGAGCTGTTTTTT
TRBV11-2	TRBJ1-1	TRBD1	.	CASSWTGGEEAFF	TGTGCCAGCAGCTGGACAGGGGGAGAAGAAGCTTTCTTT
TRBV7-9	TRBJ1-6	.	.	CASSYPTGLMDSPLHF	TGTGCCAGCAGCTACCCCACGGGGTTAATGGATTCACCCCTCCACTTT
TRBV2	TRBJ2-2	.	.	CASSDTGRYTGELFF	TGTGCCAGCAGTGATACAGGAAGATACACCGGGGAGCTGTTTTTT
TRBV6-1	TRBJ2-3	TRBD1	few	CASSLRDRDDTQYF	TGTGCCAGCAGCCTCCGGGACAGGGACGATACGCAGTATTTT
TRBV4-1	TRBJ2-7	TRBD1	.	CASSHRQGFEQYF	TGCGCCAGCAGCCACCGACAGGGATTCGAGCAGTACTTC
TRBV14	TRBJ1-2	.	few	CASSHRGNYGYTF	TGTGCCAGCAGCCATCGAGGAAACTATGGCTACACCTTC
TRBV6-5	TRBJ1-2	.	.	CASSYLQGYGYTF	TGTGCCAGCAGTTACCTCCAGGGATACGGCTACACCTTC
TRBV14	TRBJ1-6	.	once	CASSHRRGGRIDNSPLHF	TGTGCCAGCAGCCACCGAAGGGGGGGACGTATAGATAATTCACCCCTCCACTTT
TRBV11-3	TRBJ2-2	.	.	CASSPTSSPTGELFF	TGTGCCAGCAGCCCCACTAGCTCTCCCACCGGGGAGCTGTTTTTT
TRBV7-9	TRBJ2-7	.	.	CASRPVSSYEQYF	TGTGCCAGCAGACCGGTGAGCTCCTACGAGCAGTACTTC
TRBV5-1	TRBJ2-1	TRBD2	.	CASSPALLAGARNEQFF	TGCGCCAGCAGCCCCGCCCTTCTAGCGGGGGCCAGGAATGAGCAGTTCTTC
TRBV7-2	TRBJ2-7	TRBD2	.	CASSITSGEWDEQYF	TGTGCCAGCAGCATCACTAGCGGGGAGTGGGACGAGCAGTACTTC
TRBV5-1	TRBJ1-6	TRBD1	.	CASSPQGVSGSPLHF	TGCGCCAGCAGCCCACAGGGGGTGTCGGGATCACCCCTCCACTTT
TRBV25-1	TRBJ2-5	TRBD2	.	CASSDGLAIETQYF	TGTGCCAGCAGTGATGGACTAGCAATAGAGACCCAGTACTTC
TRBV2	TRBJ1-5	.	.	CASSDVLGDQPQHF	TGTGCCAGCAGTGACGTACTGGGAGATCAGCCCCAGCATTTT
TRBV27	TRBJ2-7	TRBD1	.	CASSPSGGDRGYEQYF	TGTGCCAGCAGTCCGTCTGGGGGGGACAGGGGCTACGAGCAGTACTTC
TRBV6-5	TRBJ2-3	.	.	CASSYTSPTDTQYF	TGTGCCAGCAGCTATACTAGCCCCACAGATACGCAGTATTTT